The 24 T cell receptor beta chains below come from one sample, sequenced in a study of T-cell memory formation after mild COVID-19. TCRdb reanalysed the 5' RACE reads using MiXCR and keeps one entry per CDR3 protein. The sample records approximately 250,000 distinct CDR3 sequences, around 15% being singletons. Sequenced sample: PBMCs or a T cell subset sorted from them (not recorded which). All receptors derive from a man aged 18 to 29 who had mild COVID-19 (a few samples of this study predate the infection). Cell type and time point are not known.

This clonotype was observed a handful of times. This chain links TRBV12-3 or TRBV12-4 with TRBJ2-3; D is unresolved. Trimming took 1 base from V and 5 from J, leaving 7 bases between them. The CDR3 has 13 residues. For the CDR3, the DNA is TGTGCCAGCAGTTTAGTTGCGGTAGATACGCAGTATTTT. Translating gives CASSLVAVDTQYF.

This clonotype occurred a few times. DNA for the CDR3: TGTGCCAGCAGTTTAAATTTGTGGGATCAGCCCCAGCATTTT. This encodes CASSLNLWDQPQHF. V and J are TRBV27 and TRBJ1-5; no definite D call. Germline V gives CDR1 MNHEY, CDR2 SMNVEV (reference sequence). The CDR3 covers 14 residues. Between the trimmed V and J ends, which lost 2 bases and 5 bases, there was a span of 10 bases.

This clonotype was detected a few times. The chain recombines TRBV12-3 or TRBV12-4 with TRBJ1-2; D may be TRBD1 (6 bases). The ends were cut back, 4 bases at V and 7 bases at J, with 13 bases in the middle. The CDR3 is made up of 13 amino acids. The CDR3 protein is CASSSEQGFGYTF. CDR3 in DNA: TGTGCCAGCAGTTCAGAACAGGGTTTTGGCTACACCTTC.

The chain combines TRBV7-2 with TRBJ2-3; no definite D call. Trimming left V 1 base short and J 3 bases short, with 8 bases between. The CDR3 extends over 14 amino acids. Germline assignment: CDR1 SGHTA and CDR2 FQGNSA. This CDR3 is CASSLGHLTDTQYF. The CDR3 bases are TGTGCCAGCAGCTTAGGTCATCTTACAGATACGCAGTATTTT. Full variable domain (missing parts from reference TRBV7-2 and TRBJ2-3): GAGVSQSPSNKVTEKGKDVELRCDPISGHTALYWYRQSLGQGLEFLIYFQGNSAPDKSGLPSDRFSAERTGGSVSTLTIQRTQQEDSAVYLCASSLGHLTDTQYFGPGTRLTVL.

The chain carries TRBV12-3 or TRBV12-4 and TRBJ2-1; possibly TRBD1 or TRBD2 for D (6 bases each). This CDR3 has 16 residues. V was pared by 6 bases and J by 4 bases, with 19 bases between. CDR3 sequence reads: CASRIQGSGAYNEQFF. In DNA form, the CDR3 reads TGTGCCAGCAGGATCCAGGGGTCGGGGGCATACAATGAGCAGTTCTTC.

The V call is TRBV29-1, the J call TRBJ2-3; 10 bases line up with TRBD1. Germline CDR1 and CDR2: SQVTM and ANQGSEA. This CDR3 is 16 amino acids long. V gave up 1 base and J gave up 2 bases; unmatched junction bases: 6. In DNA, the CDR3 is TGCAGCGTTGAAGGACAGGGGGCGAGCTACACAGATACGCAGTATTTT. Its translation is CSVEGQGASYTDTQYF.

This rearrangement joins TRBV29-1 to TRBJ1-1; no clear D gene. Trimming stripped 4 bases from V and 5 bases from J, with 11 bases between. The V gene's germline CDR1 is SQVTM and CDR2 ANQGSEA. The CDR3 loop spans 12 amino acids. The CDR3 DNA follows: TGCAGCGTTGTGGGGTGGAGAACTGAAGCTTTCTTT. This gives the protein CSVVGWRTEAFF.

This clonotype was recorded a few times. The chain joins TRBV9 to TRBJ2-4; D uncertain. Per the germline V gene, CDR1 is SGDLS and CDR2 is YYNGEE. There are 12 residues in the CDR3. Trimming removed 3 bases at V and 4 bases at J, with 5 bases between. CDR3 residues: CASSGSKNIQYF. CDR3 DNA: TGTGCCAGCAGCGGGTCTAAAAACATTCAGTACTTC. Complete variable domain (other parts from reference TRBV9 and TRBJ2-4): DSGVTQTPKHLITATGQRVTLRCSPRSGDLSVYWYQQSLDQGLQFLIQYYNGEERAKGNILERFSAQQFPDLHSELNLSSLELGDSALYFCASSGSKNIQYFGAGTRLSVL.

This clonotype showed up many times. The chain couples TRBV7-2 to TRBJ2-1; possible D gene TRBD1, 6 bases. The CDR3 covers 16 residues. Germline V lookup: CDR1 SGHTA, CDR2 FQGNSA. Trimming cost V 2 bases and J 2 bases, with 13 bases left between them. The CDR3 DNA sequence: TGTGCCAGCAGCTTATTGCTAGGGGGTCCCTACAATGAGCAGTTCTTC. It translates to CASSLLLGGPYNEQFF. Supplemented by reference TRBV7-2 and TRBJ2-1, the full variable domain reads GAGVSQSPSNKVTEKGKDVELRCDPISGHTALYWYRQSLGQGLEFLIYFQGNSAPDKSGLPSDRFSAERTGGSVSTLTIQRTQQEDSAVYLCASSLLLGGPYNEQFFGPGTRLTVL.

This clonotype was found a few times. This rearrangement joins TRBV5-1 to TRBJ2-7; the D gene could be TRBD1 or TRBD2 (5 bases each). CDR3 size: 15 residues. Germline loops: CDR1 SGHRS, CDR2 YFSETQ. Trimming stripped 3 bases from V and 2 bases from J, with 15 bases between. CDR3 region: CASSWDPGGPYEQYV. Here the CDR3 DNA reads TGCGCCAGCAGCTGGGACCCAGGAGGTCCCTACGAGCAGTACGTC.

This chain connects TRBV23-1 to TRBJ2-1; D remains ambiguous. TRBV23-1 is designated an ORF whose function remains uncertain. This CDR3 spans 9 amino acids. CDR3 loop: CAQDNEQFF. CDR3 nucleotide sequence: TGCGCTCAAGACAATGAGCAGTTCTTC.

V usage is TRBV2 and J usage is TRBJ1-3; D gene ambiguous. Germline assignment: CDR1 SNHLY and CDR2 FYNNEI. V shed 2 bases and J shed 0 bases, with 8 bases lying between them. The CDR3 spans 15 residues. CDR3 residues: CASSESSFSGNTIYF. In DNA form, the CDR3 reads TGTGCCAGCAGTGAATCCAGCTTCTCTGGAAACACCATATATTTT.

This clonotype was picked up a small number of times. DNA for the CDR3: TGTGCCAGTAGTATTTTGGGGAGCTCCTACGAGCAGTACTTC. Its protein is CASSILGSSYEQYF. The chain uses TRBV19 and TRBJ2-7; the D gene is possibly TRBD2 (5 bases). Germline CDR1 LNHDA, CDR2 SQIVND (reference sequence). Trimming took 3 bases from V and 0 from J, leaving 9 bases between them. The CDR3 has 14 residues.

Written as DNA, the CDR3 is TGCGCCAGCAGCAAGGGCCCAAGGGACACAGATACGCAGTATTTT. Translating it yields CASSKGPRDTDTQYF. The chain recombines TRBV5-1 with TRBJ2-3; unclear D gene. Germline V gives CDR1 SGHRS, CDR2 YFSETQ. The CDR3 has 15 amino acids. Trimming left V 4 bases short and J 2 bases short, with 14 bases between.

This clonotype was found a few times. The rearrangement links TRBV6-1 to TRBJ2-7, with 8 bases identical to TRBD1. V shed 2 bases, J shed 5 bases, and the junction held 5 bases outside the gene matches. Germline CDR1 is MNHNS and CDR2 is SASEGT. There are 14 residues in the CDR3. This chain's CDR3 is CASSERTGWNEQYF. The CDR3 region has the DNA TGTGCCAGCAGTGAAAGGACAGGGTGGAACGAGCAGTACTTC.

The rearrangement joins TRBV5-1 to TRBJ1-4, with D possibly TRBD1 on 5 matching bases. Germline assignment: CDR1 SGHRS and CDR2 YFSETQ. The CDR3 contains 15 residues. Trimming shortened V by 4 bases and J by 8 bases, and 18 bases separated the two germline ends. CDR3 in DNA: TGCGCCAGCAGCAGGGCTTTTTTAGAGGGGGAAAAACTGTTTTTT. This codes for CASSRAFLEGEKLFF.

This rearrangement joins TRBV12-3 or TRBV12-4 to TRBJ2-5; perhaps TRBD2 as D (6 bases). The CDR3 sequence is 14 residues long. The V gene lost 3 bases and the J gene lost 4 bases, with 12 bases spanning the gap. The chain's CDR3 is CASSLSGVGETQYF. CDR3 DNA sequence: TGTGCCAGCAGTTTGTCGGGGGTGGGAGAGACCCAGTACTTC.

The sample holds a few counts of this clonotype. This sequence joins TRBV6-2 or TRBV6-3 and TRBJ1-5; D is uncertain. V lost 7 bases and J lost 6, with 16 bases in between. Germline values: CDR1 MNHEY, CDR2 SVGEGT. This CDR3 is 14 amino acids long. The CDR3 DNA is TGTGCCAGCACCCACCCCGGGGAAATTCAGCCCCAGCATTTT. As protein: CASTHPGEIQPQHF.

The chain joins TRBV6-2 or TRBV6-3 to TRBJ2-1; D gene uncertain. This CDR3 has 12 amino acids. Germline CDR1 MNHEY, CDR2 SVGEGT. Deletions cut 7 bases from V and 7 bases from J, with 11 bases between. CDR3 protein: CASKVGLNEQFF. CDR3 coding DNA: TGTGCCAGCAAAGTCGGGCTGAATGAGCAGTTCTTC.

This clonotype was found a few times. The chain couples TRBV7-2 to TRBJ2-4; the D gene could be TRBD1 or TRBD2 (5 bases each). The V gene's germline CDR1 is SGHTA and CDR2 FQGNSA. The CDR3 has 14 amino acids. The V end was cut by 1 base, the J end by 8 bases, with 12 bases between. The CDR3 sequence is CASSLGQSGDIQYF. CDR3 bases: TGTGCCAGCAGCTTAGGACAGTCCGGGGACATTCAGTACTTC.

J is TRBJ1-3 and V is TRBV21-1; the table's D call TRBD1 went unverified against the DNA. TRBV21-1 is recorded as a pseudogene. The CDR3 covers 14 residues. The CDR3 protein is CASSTRTGGNTIYF. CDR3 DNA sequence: TGTGCCAGCAGCACCCGGACAGGGGGAAACACCATATATTTT.

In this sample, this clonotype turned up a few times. The CDR3 bases are TGTGCCAGCAGCTTTGGCGGGGGCACCGGGGAGCTGTTTTTT. Residues: CASSFGGGTGELFF. V and J are TRBV7-3 and TRBJ2-2, with 7 nucleotides matching TRBD2. Losses at the gene ends were 3 bases for V and 4 bases for J; bases not matched to a gene: 2. This CDR3 has 14 residues. From germline, CDR1 is SGHTA and CDR2 FQGTGA. Supplemented by reference TRBV7-3 and TRBJ2-2, the full variable domain reads GAGVSQTPSNKVTEKGKYVELRCDPISGHTALYWYRQSLGQGPEFLIYFQGTGAADDSGLPNDRFFAVRPEGSVSTLKIQRTERGDSAVYLCASSFGGGTGELFFGEGSRLTVL.

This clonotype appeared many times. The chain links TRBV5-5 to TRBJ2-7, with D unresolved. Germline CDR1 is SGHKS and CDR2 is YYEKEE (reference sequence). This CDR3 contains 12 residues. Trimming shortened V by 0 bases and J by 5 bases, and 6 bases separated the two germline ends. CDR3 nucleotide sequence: TGTGCCAGCAGCTTGGCCGGAAACGAGCAGTACTTC. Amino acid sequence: CASSLAGNEQYF.

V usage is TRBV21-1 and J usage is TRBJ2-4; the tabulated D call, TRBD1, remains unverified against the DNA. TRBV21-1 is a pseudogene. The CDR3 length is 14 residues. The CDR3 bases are TGTGCCAGCCGCCCCGGGACAGGACCAAACATTCAGTACTTC. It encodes CASRPGTGPNIQYF.